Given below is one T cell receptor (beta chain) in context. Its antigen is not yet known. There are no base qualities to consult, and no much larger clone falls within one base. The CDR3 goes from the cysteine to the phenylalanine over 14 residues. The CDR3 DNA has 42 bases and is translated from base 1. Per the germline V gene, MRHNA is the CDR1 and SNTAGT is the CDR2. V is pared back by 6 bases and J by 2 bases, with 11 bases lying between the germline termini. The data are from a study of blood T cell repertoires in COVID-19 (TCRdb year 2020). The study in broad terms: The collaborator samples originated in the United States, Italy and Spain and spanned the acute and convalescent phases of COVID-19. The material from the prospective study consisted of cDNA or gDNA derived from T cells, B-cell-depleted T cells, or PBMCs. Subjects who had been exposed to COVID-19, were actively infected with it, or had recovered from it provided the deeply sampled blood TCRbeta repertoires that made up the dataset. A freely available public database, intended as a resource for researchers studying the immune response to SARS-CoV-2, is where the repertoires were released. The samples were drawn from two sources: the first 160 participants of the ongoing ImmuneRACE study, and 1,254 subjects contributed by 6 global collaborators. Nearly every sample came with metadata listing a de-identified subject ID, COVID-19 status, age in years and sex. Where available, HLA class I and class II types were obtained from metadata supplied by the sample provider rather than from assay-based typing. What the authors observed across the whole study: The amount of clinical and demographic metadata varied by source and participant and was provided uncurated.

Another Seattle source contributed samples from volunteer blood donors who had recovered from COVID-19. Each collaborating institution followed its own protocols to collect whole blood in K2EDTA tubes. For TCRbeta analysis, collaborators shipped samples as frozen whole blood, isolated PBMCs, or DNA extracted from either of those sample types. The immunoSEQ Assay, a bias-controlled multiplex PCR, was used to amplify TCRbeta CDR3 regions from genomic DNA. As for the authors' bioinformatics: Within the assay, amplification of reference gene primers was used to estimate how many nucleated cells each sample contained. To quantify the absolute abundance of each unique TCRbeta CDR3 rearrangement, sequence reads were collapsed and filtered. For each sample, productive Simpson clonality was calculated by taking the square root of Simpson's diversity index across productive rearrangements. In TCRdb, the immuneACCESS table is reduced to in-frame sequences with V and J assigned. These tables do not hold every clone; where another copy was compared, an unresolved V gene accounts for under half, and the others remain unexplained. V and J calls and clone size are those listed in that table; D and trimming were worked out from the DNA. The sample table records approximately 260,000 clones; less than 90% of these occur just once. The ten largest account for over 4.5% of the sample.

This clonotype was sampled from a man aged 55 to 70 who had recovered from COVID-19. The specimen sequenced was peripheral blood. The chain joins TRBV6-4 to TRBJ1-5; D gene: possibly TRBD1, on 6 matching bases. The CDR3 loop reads CASRGGVGNQPQHF. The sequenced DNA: TGTGCCAGCAGAGGGGGAGTGGGCAATCAGCCCCAGCATTTT.